This T cell receptor (beta chain) was identified during a study of beta chain features in type 1 diabetes. Reverse transcription of all isolated RNA meant that expressed TCRB transcripts were sequenced. The table came from immunoSEQ multiplex PCR; TCRdb's copy has only in-frame clones and leaves some out. Among about 350,000 clones listed, about 20% were seen once. The junction had 11 bases not matched to a gene; V was cut back by 4 bases and J by 8 bases. The CDR3 has 15 residues. CDR1 SGHRS and CDR2 YFSETQ come from the germline V gene. V gene TRBV5-1 combines with J gene TRBJ2-1; 8 nucleotides line up with TRBD2. Sequenced sample: naive CD4+ T cells from blood. This receptor was taken from a young woman in good health. The CDR3: CASSPGGTPGDEQFF. The CDR3 DNA is TGCGCCAGCAGCCCGGGGGGGACTCCCGGGGATGAGCAGTTCTTC.